Sequencing of this TCR beta chain was carried out in a study of naive and memory T cell subsets. Two oligonucleotides, mixed equimolar, formed the beta constant-region primer covering TRBC1 and TRBC2. The ligated cDNA underwent four PCR rounds using SP2 and nested alpha and beta constant-region primers. TCRdb used MiXCR to reprocess the UMI-ligation and nested PCR reads, holding one entry per CDR3 protein. Of around 140,000 distinct CDR3 sequences in the sample, about a fifth were seen once. The CDR3 has 14 amino acids. Germline values: CDR1 SGHAT, CDR2 FQDESV (reference sequence). The trim removed 1 base at V and 6 bases at J, leaving 6 bases unmatched. Study-wide findings and caveats: A few larger clonotypes appeared in naive repertoires, especially CD8, possibly memory cells re-expressing CD45RA. Over 90% of naive TCR sequences appeared only once after error correction, unlike memory subsets. Activation and differentiation may alter RNA-based TCR counts.

Comments on this clonotype: Its antigen is still unknown.

The V call is TRBV11-1, the J call TRBJ2-7, with 7 nucleotides matching TRBD1. The source is a human donor in good health. The sequencing sample was made of naive CD8+ T cells from blood. The CDR3 nucleotides are TGTGCCAGCAGCTTAGACGAGGGGGCGATCGAGCAGTACTTC. Translating gives CASSLDEGAIEQYF.